This TCR beta chain emerged from a study of blood T cell repertoires in COVID-19. Original processing methods: Estimation of nucleated cell counts relied on the amplification of reference gene primers. Generated by immunoSEQ multiplex PCR, the TCRdb table keeps only in-frame clones and is missing some. D and trimming were read from the DNA, whereas the V and J calls and clone size are those reported in that table. This sample has around 160,000 clones, with more than 75% found just once. The sample consisted of PBMCs or T cells enriched from blood (not recorded which). The source of this sequence is a woman in her 30s with acute COVID-19.

Here the CDR3 reads CASSIEGSTDTQYF. The CDR3 nucleotides read TGTGCCAGTAGTATCGAGGGTAGCACAGATACGCAGTATTTT. This chain connects TRBV19 to TRBJ2-3; the D gene is possibly TRBD2 (5 bases). The CDR3 length is 14 residues. Germline values: CDR1 LNHDA, CDR2 SQIVND (reference sequence). V was clipped by 3 bases and J by 0 bases, with 7 bases between them.